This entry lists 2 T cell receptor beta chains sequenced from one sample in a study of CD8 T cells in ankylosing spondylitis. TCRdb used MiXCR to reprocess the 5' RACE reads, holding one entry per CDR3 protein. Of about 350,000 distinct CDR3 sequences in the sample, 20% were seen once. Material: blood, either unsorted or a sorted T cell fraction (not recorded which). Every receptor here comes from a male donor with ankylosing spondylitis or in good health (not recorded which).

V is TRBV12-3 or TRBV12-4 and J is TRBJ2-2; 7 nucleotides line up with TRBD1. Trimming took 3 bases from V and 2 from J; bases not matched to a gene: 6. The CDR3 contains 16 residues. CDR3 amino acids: CASSFPDRVNTGELFF. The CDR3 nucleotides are TGTGCCAGCAGTTTCCCCGACAGGGTCAACACCGGGGAGCTGTTTTTT.

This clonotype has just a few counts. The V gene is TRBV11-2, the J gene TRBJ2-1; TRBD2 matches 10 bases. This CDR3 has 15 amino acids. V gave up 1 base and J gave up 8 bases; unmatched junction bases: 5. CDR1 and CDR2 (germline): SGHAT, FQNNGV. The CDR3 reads CASSLGASGGHEQFF. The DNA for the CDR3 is TGTGCCAGCAGCTTAGGGGCTAGCGGGGGCCATGAGCAGTTCTTC.